This T cell receptor (beta chain) was sequenced during a study of shared clonotypes between healthy human individuals. The assay was immunoSEQ multiplex PCR, and TCRdb's table has in-frame clones only and misses some. The table has some 1.1 million clones, 77% seen once. The specimen was memory CD4+ T cells from PBMCs. As for subset: CD45RA-negative fraction. The receptor was derived from a man younger than 35 in good health. Some clones in this sample may be carry-over from other donors' samples.

DNA of the CDR3: TGTGCCAGCTCACCTTGGACAGGCCCCAGCTATGGCTACACCTTC. Its protein product is CASSPWTGPSYGYTF. The chain is built from TRBV18 and TRBJ1-2; the match to TRBD1 covers 7 bases. Trimming cost V 3 bases and J 4 bases; bases outside gene matches: 8. The CDR3 runs to 15 residues. From germline, CDR1 is KGHSH and CDR2 LQKENI.